What follows describes a single TCR beta chain. Its antigen is currently unknown. These data come from a study of long-term antiretroviral therapy in people with HIV. Overall study findings and caveats: Diversity measured after ART increased yet remained under transplant donor controls.

Runs used v3.0 of the immunoSEQ assay and were done at survey level. TCRdb's table, derived via immunoSEQ multiplex PCR, lists solely in-frame clones and lacks some. The profile shows approximately 20,000 clones, roughly 78% of them singletons. The CDR3 is 14 residues long. Germline V gene sequence: CDR1 GTSNPN, CDR2 SVGIG (reference sequence). The V segment lost 4 bases and the J segment 7 bases; nucleotides outside the gene matches: 9. This sequence originates from a middle-aged woman with HIV. This chain connects TRBV30 to TRBJ1-1, with TRBD1 identical over 10 bases. The sample here was unsorted PBMCs, taken 0.2 years after starting antiretroviral therapy. CDR3 bases: TGTGCCTGGACTGCGGGGGGGACAGGGGATGAAGCTTTCTTT. Amino acids: CAWTAGGTGDEAFF. The full variable domain, in which reference TRBV30 and TRBJ1-1 provide the parts outside the CDR3, is SQTIHQWPATLVQPVGSPLSLECTVEGTSNPNLYWYRQAAGRGLQLLFYSVGIGQISSEVPQNLSASRPQDRQFILSSKKLLLSDSGFYLCAWTAGGTGDEAFFGQGTRLTVV.